The rows below give T cell receptor beta chains drawn from one sample of a study of blood T cells in healthy people across ages. TCRdb re-analysed the 5' RACE reads in MiXCR, keeping a single row per CDR3 protein. The sample lists over 1,200,000 distinct CDR3 sequences, around 55% occurring once. Sequencing input: blood. The receptors shown here come from a man between 18 and 29 years old in good health. CDR3s include the opening cysteine and the closing phenylalanine or tryptophan. The D gene is left open where the match is weak. The size of a clone is reported for some rows only, either as once, few or many, or as a class for expanded clones.

j_call: TRBJ2-4
v_call: TRBV2
clone_size: NA
d_call: NA
cdr3_aa: CASSHPRQGGVGEQYF
cdr3_nt: TGTGCCAGCAGTCACCCCCGTCAGGGAGGAGTGGGAGAGCAGTACTTC

j_call: TRBJ1-6
v_call: TRBV6-5
clone_size: NA
d_call: TRBD1
cdr3_aa: CASSPGQVRYNSPLHF
cdr3_nt: TGTGCCAGCAGCCCGGGACAGGTACGGTATAATTCACCCCTCCACTTT

j_call: TRBJ2-7
v_call: TRBV3-1
clone_size: few
d_call: TRBD1
cdr3_aa: CASSQETGGYNEQYF
cdr3_nt: TGTGCCAGCAGCCAGGAGACAGGGGGATACAATGAGCAGTACTTC

j_call: TRBJ2-7
v_call: TRBV25-1
clone_size: NA
d_call: NA
cdr3_aa: CASSEYGGSSLREQYF
cdr3_nt: TGTGCCAGCAGTGAATATGGAGGGTCCTCCCTGAGGGAGCAGTACTTC

j_call: TRBJ2-3
v_call: TRBV5-1
clone_size: NA
d_call: NA
cdr3_aa: CASRFEGDTRYF
cdr3_nt: TGCGCCAGCAGATTTGAGGGGGATACGCGGTATTTT

j_call: TRBJ2-3
v_call: TRBV5-1
clone_size: NA
d_call: TRBD2
cdr3_aa: CACSASLAGSTDTQYF
cdr3_nt: TGCGCCTGCAGCGCCTCGCTAGCGGGGAGCACAGATACGCAGTATTTT

j_call: TRBJ2-7
v_call: TRBV20-1
clone_size: NA
d_call: TRBD2
cdr3_aa: CSARLRENYEQYF
cdr3_nt: TGCAGTGCTAGGTTGCGGGAGAACTACGAGCAGTACTTC

j_call: TRBJ2-3
v_call: TRBV6-2/TRBV6-3
clone_size: few
d_call: NA
cdr3_aa: CASSTHNADTQYF
cdr3_nt: TGTGCCAGCAGTACACATAACGCAGATACGCAGTATTTT

j_call: TRBJ2-4
v_call: TRBV5-1
clone_size: few
d_call: TRBD1
cdr3_aa: CASSQLPGQGQLEDKNIQYF
cdr3_nt: TGCGCCAGCAGCCAATTACCGGGACAGGGGCAATTGGAGGACAAAAACATTCAGTACTTC

j_call: TRBJ2-7
v_call: TRBV29-1
clone_size: NA
d_call: NA
cdr3_aa: CSVEGRAEACEQYF
cdr3_nt: TGCAGCGTTGAAGGTCGGGCGGAAGCATGCGAGCAGTACTTC

j_call: TRBJ2-7
v_call: TRBV12-3/TRBV12-4
clone_size: few
d_call: NA
cdr3_aa: CASSSREPYEQYF
cdr3_nt: TGTGCCAGCAGTTCCAGGGAACCCTACGAGCAGTACTTC

j_call: TRBJ2-7
v_call: TRBV29-1
clone_size: NA
d_call: NA
cdr3_aa: CSVYKNYEQYF
cdr3_nt: TGCAGCGTTTATAAGAACTACGAGCAGTACTTC

j_call: TRBJ2-5
v_call: TRBV2
clone_size: NA
d_call: TRBD1
cdr3_aa: CASNINRGRETQYF
cdr3_nt: TGTGCCAGCAACATAAACAGGGGGAGGGAGACCCAGTACTTC

j_call: TRBJ2-5
v_call: TRBV13
clone_size: NA
d_call: NA
cdr3_aa: CASSSGREQETQYF
cdr3_nt: TGTGCCAGCAGCTCGGGCAGGGAGCAAGAGACCCAGTACTTC

j_call: TRBJ2-5
v_call: TRBV9
clone_size: NA
d_call: TRBD2
cdr3_aa: CASSPFAGEETQYF
cdr3_nt: TGTGCCAGCAGCCCGTTTGCGGGAGAAGAGACCCAGTACTTC

j_call: TRBJ2-7
v_call: TRBV28
clone_size: NA
d_call: TRBD1
cdr3_aa: CASSLPSLTGTQHEQYF
cdr3_nt: TGTGCCAGCAGTTTACCCTCTCTGACAGGGACACAGCACGAGCAGTACTTC

j_call: TRBJ2-1
v_call: TRBV3-1
clone_size: few
d_call: NA
cdr3_aa: CASSPPREWEQFF
cdr3_nt: TGTGCCAGCAGCCCCCCGAGGGAGTGGGAGCAGTTCTTC

j_call: TRBJ2-1
v_call: TRBV12-3/TRBV12-4
clone_size: NA
d_call: NA
cdr3_aa: CASSPPWEYNEQFF
cdr3_nt: TGTGCCAGCAGTCCGCCCTGGGAGTACAATGAGCAGTTCTTC

j_call: TRBJ2-7
v_call: TRBV6-5
clone_size: NA
d_call: NA
cdr3_aa: CASSRMSRISYEQYF
cdr3_nt: TGTGCCAGCAGTCGTATGTCGCGTATCTCCTACGAGCAGTACTTC

j_call: TRBJ2-5
v_call: TRBV12-3/TRBV12-4
clone_size: NA
d_call: NA
cdr3_aa: CASSLTWVREHTQETQYF
cdr3_nt: TGTGCCAGCAGTTTAACCTGGGTTCGGGAACATACTCAAGAGACCCAGTACTTC

j_call: TRBJ1-6
v_call: TRBV6-6
clone_size: NA
d_call: TRBD1
cdr3_aa: CASRHFDRGNSPLHF
cdr3_nt: TGTGCCAGCAGACACTTCGACAGGGGTAATTCACCCCTCCACTTT

j_call: TRBJ2-7
v_call: TRBV28
clone_size: NA
d_call: TRBD2
cdr3_aa: CASSLRTRNYEQYF
cdr3_nt: TGTGCCAGCAGTTTACGGACTAGGAACTACGAGCAGTACTTC

j_call: TRBJ2-1
v_call: TRBV20-1
clone_size: NA
d_call: NA
cdr3_aa: CSAASYNEQFF
cdr3_nt: TGCAGTGCTGCATCGTACAATGAGCAGTTCTTC

j_call: TRBJ2-5
v_call: TRBV7-9
clone_size: NA
d_call: TRBD1
cdr3_aa: CASSSRSQGPYQETQYF
cdr3_nt: TGTGCCAGCAGCTCCCGCTCACAGGGGCCCTACCAAGAGACCCAGTACTTC

j_call: TRBJ2-3
v_call: TRBV20-1
clone_size: NA
d_call: NA
cdr3_aa: CSASGGISTDTQYF
cdr3_nt: TGCAGTGCTAGCGGGGGTATAAGCACAGATACGCAGTATTTT

j_call: TRBJ2-4
v_call: TRBV27
clone_size: NA
d_call: TRBD2
cdr3_aa: CASSLSRLAGNKNIQYF
cdr3_nt: TGTGCCAGCAGTTTATCCCGACTAGCGGGGAACAAAAACATTCAGTACTTC

j_call: TRBJ2-7
v_call: TRBV5-5
clone_size: NA
d_call: NA
cdr3_aa: CASSPSRGRAYEQYF
cdr3_nt: TGTGCCAGCAGCCCATCCAGGGGAAGAGCCTACGAGCAGTACTTC

j_call: TRBJ2-5
v_call: TRBV27
clone_size: NA
d_call: NA
cdr3_aa: CASSVLAGETQYF
cdr3_nt: TGTGCCAGCAGTGTCCTAGCCGGGGAGACCCAGTACTTC

j_call: TRBJ2-7
v_call: TRBV2
clone_size: many
d_call: NA
cdr3_aa: CASRSPGHLAYEQYF
cdr3_nt: TGTGCCAGCCGATCGCCGGGACATCTAGCCTACGAGCAGTACTTC

j_call: TRBJ1-2
v_call: TRBV4-3
clone_size: NA
d_call: NA
cdr3_aa: CASSQDRSEFDYGYTF
cdr3_nt: TGCGCCAGCAGCCAAGATCGAAGTGAATTCGACTATGGCTACACCTTC

j_call: TRBJ2-7
v_call: TRBV27
clone_size: NA
d_call: NA
cdr3_aa: CASSFAGELYEQYF
cdr3_nt: TGTGCCAGCAGTTTTGCAGGGGAGCTGTACGAGCAGTACTTC

j_call: TRBJ1-4
v_call: TRBV7-9
clone_size: NA
d_call: NA
cdr3_aa: CASSLGGSPSNEKLFF
cdr3_nt: TGTGCCAGCAGCTTAGGTGGTTCACCATCTAATGAAAAACTGTTTTTT

j_call: TRBJ2-7
v_call: TRBV5-1
clone_size: once
d_call: TRBD2
cdr3_aa: CASSGPTSGSNEQYF
cdr3_nt: TGCGCCAGCAGCGGGCCGACTAGCGGGAGCAACGAGCAGTACTTC